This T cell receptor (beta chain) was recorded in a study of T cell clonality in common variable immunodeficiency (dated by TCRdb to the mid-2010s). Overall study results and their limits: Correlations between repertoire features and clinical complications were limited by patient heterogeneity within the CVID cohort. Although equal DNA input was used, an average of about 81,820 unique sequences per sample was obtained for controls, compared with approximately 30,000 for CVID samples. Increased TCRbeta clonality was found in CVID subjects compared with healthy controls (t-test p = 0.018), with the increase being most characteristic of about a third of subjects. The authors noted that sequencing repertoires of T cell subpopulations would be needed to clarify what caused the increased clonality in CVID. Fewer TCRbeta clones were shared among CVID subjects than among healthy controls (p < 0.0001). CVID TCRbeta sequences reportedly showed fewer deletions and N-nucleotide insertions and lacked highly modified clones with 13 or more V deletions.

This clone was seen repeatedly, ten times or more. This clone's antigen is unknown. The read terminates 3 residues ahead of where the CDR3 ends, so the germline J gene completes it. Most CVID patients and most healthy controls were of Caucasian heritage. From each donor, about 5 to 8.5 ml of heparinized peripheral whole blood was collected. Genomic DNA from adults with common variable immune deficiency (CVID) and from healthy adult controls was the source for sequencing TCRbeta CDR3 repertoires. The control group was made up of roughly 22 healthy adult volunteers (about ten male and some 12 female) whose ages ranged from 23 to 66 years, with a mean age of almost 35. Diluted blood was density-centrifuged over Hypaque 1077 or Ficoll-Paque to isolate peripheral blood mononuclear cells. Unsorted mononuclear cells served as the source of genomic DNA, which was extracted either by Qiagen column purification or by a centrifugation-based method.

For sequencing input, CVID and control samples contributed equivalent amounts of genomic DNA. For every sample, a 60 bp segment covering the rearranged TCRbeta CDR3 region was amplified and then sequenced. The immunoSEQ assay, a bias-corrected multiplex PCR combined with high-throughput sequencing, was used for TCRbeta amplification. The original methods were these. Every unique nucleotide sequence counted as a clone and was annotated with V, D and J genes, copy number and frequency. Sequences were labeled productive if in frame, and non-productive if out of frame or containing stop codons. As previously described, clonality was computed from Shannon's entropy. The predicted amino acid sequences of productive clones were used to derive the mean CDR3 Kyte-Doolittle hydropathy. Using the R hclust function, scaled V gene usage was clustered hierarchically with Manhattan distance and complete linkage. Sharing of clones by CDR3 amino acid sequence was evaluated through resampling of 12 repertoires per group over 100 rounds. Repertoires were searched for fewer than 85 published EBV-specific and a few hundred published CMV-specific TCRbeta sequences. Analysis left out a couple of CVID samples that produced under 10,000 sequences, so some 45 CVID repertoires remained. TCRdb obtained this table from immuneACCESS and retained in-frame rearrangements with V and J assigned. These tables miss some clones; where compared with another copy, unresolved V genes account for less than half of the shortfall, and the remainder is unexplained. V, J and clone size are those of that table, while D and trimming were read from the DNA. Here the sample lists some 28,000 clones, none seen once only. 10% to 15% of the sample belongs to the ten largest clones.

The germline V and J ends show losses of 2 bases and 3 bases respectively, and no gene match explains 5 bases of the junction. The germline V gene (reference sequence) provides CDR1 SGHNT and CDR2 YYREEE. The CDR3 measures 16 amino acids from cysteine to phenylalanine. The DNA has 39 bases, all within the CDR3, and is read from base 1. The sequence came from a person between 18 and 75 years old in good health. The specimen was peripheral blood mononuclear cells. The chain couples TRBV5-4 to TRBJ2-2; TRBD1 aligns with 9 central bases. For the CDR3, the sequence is CASSFWDRDYTGELFF. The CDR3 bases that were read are TGTGCCAGCAGCTTTTGGGACAGGGACTACACCGGGGAG.